This T cell receptor beta chain was sequenced in a study of response to subunit inactivated influenza vaccine. Findings and limits, study-wide: Seasonal influenza vaccination, on each occasion, was suggested by the authors to recruit few new T cells.

TCRdb re-derived calls from the RT-PCR reads in MiXCR, one entry per CDR3 protein. This sample yields 650,000 to 700,000 distinct CDR3 sequences, of which approximately 15% are seen a single time; more than 9% belongs to the top ten. The CDR3 covers 12 residues. Trimming shortened V by 3 bases and J by 7 bases, and 7 bases separated the two germline ends. Per the germline V gene, CDR1 is KGHSH and CDR2 is LQKENI. This clonotype was observed at least ten times. Its antigen is undetermined. Sequences were derived from PBMCs from blood, sampled 11 to 12 days after vaccination. The V call is TRBV18, the J call TRBJ2-1, with a possible D match to TRBD1 (5 bases). This TCR was sampled from a man in his fifties or sixties who received an inactivated influenza vaccine. The CDR3 loop reads CASSPWTNEQFF. CDR3 nucleotide sequence: TGTGCCAGCTCACCGTGGACAAATGAGCAGTTCTTC.